This record looks at one T cell receptor (beta chain) sequence and its context. The antigen is not known. Assay: immunoSEQ multiplex PCR; the TCRdb copy retains only in-frame clones and omits some. The repertoire holds around 72,000 clones, with 78% as singletons. Germline V gene lookup returns CDR1 LGHNT and CDR2 FRNRAP. CDR3 length: 16 residues. The V and J ends lost 2 bases and 5 bases, in that order; junction bases with no gene match: 8. This entry comes from a study of radiotherapy plus CTLA-4 blockade in lung cancer. Study outcomes and limitations: In blood, after radiotherapy plus ipilimumab, tumor-derived TCR clones expanded.

The sequence derives from a human donor with non-small cell lung cancer who had a complete response to radiotherapy plus ipilimumab. J is TRBJ1-4 and V is TRBV12-5, with 7 bases identical to TRBD1. Here the sequenced sample was peripheral blood, taken from a patient treated with radiotherapy plus ipilimumab. Written as DNA, the CDR3 is TGTGCTAGTGGTTTGACCTCGACAGGGAGGAATGAAAAACTGTTTTTT. This encodes CASGLTSTGRNEKLFF.